What follows describes a single T cell receptor beta chain. V lost 7 bases, J lost 5 bases, and 14 bases lay in between. Germline CDR1 is GTSNPN and CDR2 is SVGIG (reference sequence). The CDR3 runs to 12 residues. This sample is drawn from a study of neoadjuvant anti-PD-1 for oral cavity cancer. Sequenced by immunoSEQ multiplex PCR; TCRdb stores in-frame clones only, minus some. The repertoire holds around 9,800 clones, with 45% to 60% as singletons. The sample was tumor tissue, taken before nivolumab (anti-PD-1) treatment. The V and J genes are TRBV30 and TRBJ1-1; TRBD1 might be the D (6 bases). The TCR sequence derives from a person between 40 and 85 years old with oral cavity squamous cell carcinoma. The CDR3 DNA sequence: TGTGCCTACCAGCCCAGGGGAACTGAAGCTTTCTTT. Translated, it gives CAYQPRGTEAFF.